A selection of T cell receptor beta chains follows, all from one sample in a study of OX40 agonist ivuxolimab in advanced cancers. Some clones are missing from TCRdb's copy, which holds only in-frame ones; the method was immunoSEQ multiplex PCR. Of some 80,000 clones in the sample, 84% were seen once. The sequencing here drew on CD4+ or CD8+ T cells sorted from blood, taken in a trial of the OX40 agonist ivuxolimab. These TCRs come from an adult with an advanced solid tumor such as melanoma, head and neck, liver or kidney cancer. The conserved cysteine and the conserved F or W are not part of the CDR3 here. The D gene is left open where the match is weak.

V: TRBV6-5
D: TRBD1
J: TRBJ2-7
CDR3: ASSYSIGGNYEQY

V: TRBV6-5
D: TRBD1
J: TRBJ2-3
CDR3: ASSAGTGTGDTQY

V: TRBV28
D: -
J: TRBJ2-3
CDR3: ASSARPPQY

V: TRBV5-4
D: -
J: TRBJ1-2
CDR3: ASSSGPQGTGYT

V: TRBV5-6
D: -
J: TRBJ2-7
CDR3: ASSLTYQGWEWEQY

V: TRBV11-1
D: -
J: TRBJ2-7
CDR3: ASSHRASYEQY

V: TRBV7-3
D: -
J: TRBJ2-3
CDR3: ASSFEGLNTQY

V: TRBV18
D: TRBD1
J: TRBJ2-7
CDR3: ASSPGTGELYEQY

V: TRBV4-1
D: -
J: TRBJ1-4
CDR3: ASSQEEREGKLF

V: TRBV10-3
D: -
J: TRBJ1-6
CDR3: AISESAPGGRSPLH

V: TRBV7-9
D: TRBD2
J: TRBJ2-7
CDR3: ASSPSGGTVGEQY

V: TRBV6-6
D: -
J: TRBJ1-1
CDR3: ASTDEGWTEAF

V: TRBV30
D: -
J: TRBJ2-2
CDR3: AWSVGLNTGELF

V: TRBV6-5
D: -
J: TRBJ1-6
CDR3: ASSYGPYWNSPLH

V: TRBV12-5
D: -
J: TRBJ2-3
CDR3: ASGLGTGSYSTDTQY

V: TRBV5-1
D: TRBD2
J: TRBJ2-3
CDR3: ASSLSVTSGNTDTQY

V: TRBV30
D: TRBD1
J: TRBJ1-6
CDR3: AWLPRTGNNSPLH

V: TRBV6-1
D: TRBD1
J: TRBJ1-4
CDR3: ASSVQGREKLF

V: TRBV11-3
D: TRBD2
J: TRBJ2-2
CDR3: ASSLPGGIGELF

V: TRBV6-5
D: -
J: TRBJ1-5
CDR3: ASSYDGNQPQH

V: TRBV15
D: -
J: TRBJ1-2
CDR3: ATSRDMAGTYGYT

V: TRBV5-1
D: -
J: TRBJ2-7
CDR3: ASSPSPPYEQY

V: TRBV4-1
D: TRBD1
J: TRBJ2-7
CDR3: ASSQVPGQGYEQY

V: TRBV18
D: -
J: TRBJ2-2
CDR3: ASSKFQGYPNTGELF

V: TRBV6-5
D: -
J: TRBJ1-2
CDR3: ASSYRVNYGYT

V: TRBV19
D: TRBD1
J: TRBJ1-5
CDR3: ASSRGRGNNQPQH

V: TRBV21-1
D: -
J: TRBJ1-1
CDR3: ASSKEPPTGAVNTEAF

V: TRBV30
D: TRBD2
J: TRBJ2-1
CDR3: AWRTSGQNRNEQF

V: TRBV5-1
D: -
J: TRBJ1-5
CDR3: ASSEGLTGNQPQH

V: TRBV2
D: -
J: TRBJ1-2
CDR3: ASRDTGSYGYT

V: TRBV11-1
D: TRBD1
J: TRBJ2-4
CDR3: ASSEPGQNIQY

V: TRBV2
D: -
J: TRBJ2-3
CDR3: ASSATDTQY

V: TRBV7-2
D: -
J: TRBJ2-5
CDR3: ASSSGRGPAQETQY

V: TRBV6-5
D: TRBD1
J: TRBJ1-2
CDR3: ASSSQGAGGYT

V: TRBV7-9
D: -
J: TRBJ1-3
CDR3: ASSLGGLDSGNTIY

V: TRBV19
D: TRBD1
J: TRBJ1-5
CDR3: ASRGGTGVSQPQH

V: TRBV15
D: TRBD1
J: TRBJ1-1
CDR3: ATSLGQGASRTEAF

V: TRBV4-2
D: -
J: TRBJ2-1
CDR3: ASRIVVNSYNEQF

V: TRBV5-6
D: -
J: TRBJ2-3
CDR3: ASSPLARRAMETDTQY

V: TRBV29-1
D: -
J: TRBJ2-5
CDR3: SVDPSAQETQY

V: TRBV7-2
D: -
J: TRBJ1-2
CDR3: ASSLGVANYGYT

V: TRBV7-6
D: -
J: TRBJ2-7
CDR3: ASSQDQYEQY

V: TRBV10-3
D: -
J: TRBJ1-2
CDR3: AISESPQKGGYT

V: TRBV6-1
D: TRBD2
J: TRBJ2-7
CDR3: ASSKTSGSNEQY

V: TRBV12-5
D: TRBD1
J: TRBJ2-5
CDR3: ASGLDRGREETQY

V: TRBV12-2
D: -
J: TRBJ1-2
CDR3: ASRLKWSSRSQGGYT